The present T cell receptor (beta chain) was sequenced within a study of blood T cell repertoires in COVID-19. Libraries were prepared by immunoSEQ multiplex PCR; TCRdb keeps only in-frame clonotypes and omits some of them. The sample contains 150,000 to 200,000 clones, more than 75% of which appear only once. The CDR3 has 13 residues. Germline-derived CDR1 and CDR2 are MNHNS and SASEGT. The germline V and J ends were trimmed by 3 bases and 2 bases, with 5 bases remaining between them. The sequence came from a woman aged 45 to 65 who had recovered from COVID-19. This sequence joins TRBV6-1 and TRBJ2-4; D ambiguous. Sequencing was done on a sample of PBMCs or T cells enriched from blood (not recorded which). The CDR3 DNA reads as TGTGCCAGCAGTGAGGCCCCCAAAAACATTCAGTACTTC. It yields the protein CASSEAPKNIQYF.